This is a list of T cell receptor beta chains from one sample in a study of blood T cell repertoires in COVID-19. Clones were sequenced by immunoSEQ multiplex PCR, and TCRdb holds only the in-frame ones, with some missing. The sample contains approximately 500,000 clones, 70% to 90% of which appear only once. Sequencing was done on a sample of peripheral blood. These receptors all stem from a woman between 45 and 60 years old with COVID-19, enrolled during active disease. Both conserved end residues are part of each CDR3.

v_gene	j_gene	CDR3aa
TRBV11-2	TRBJ2-2	CASSLEGQGGELFF
TRBV6-5	TRBJ2-5	CASSRIAQETQYF
TRBV20-1	TRBJ1-4	CSASLQGELFF
TRBV10-1	TRBJ2-1	CASSDGGALNEQFF
TRBV30	TRBJ1-1	CAWSVNRGPEAFF
TRBV27	TRBJ2-1	CASSLSLSQPQEQFF
TRBV4-1	TRBJ1-2	CASSQTGDRGLYGYTF
TRBV7-9	TRBJ1-3	CASRLQGTAGNTIYF
TRBV7-3	TRBJ2-1	CASSDRLAGPEQFF
TRBV10-1	TRBJ2-2	CASSDSRGTRNTGELFF
TRBV12-3/TRBV12-4	TRBJ2-7	CASSRGLGEQYF
TRBV30	TRBJ2-7	CAWSVRQAIEQYF
TRBV18	TRBJ1-2	CASSPGQETYGYTF
TRBV6-5	TRBJ1-6	CASSYSGQGGNSPLHF
TRBV7-6	TRBJ2-7	CASSLANPSGGGYEQYF
TRBV29-1	TRBJ2-4	CSAGEGAKNIQYF
TRBV12-3/TRBV12-4	TRBJ2-3	CASSFGRGNTQYF
TRBV4-1	TRBJ2-3	CASSQPPGVTQYF
TRBV4-1	TRBJ1-2	CASSHPWEGLSYTF
TRBV7-9	TRBJ1-4	CASSRGGYNEKLFF
TRBV6-5	TRBJ1-4	CASSPDSSNEKLFF
TRBV19	TRBJ1-5	CASSTRRSRTGGSNQPQHF
TRBV6-2/TRBV6-3	TRBJ2-2	CASSRVGASNTGELFF
TRBV24-1	TRBJ1-5	CATSAHPERGNQPQHF
TRBV28	TRBJ2-3	CASSLRLVSDTQYF
TRBV24-1	TRBJ1-5	CATSAVQDSNQPQHF
TRBV5-1	TRBJ2-1	CASTGQGNEQFF
TRBV4-1	TRBJ1-4	CASSRGTGEGNEKLFF
TRBV4-2	TRBJ1-1	CASSQETGQNTEAFF